These 29 T cell receptor beta chains originate from one sample sequenced in a study of blood T cells in healthy people across ages. Together with a sample-barcoded 5' primer, a J-beta primer mix was included in a second PCR lasting roughly 7 to 11 cycles. TCRdb recomputed calls from the 5' RACE reads with MiXCR, one row per CDR3 protein. The repertoire holds 800,000 or so distinct CDR3 sequences, with about 45% as singletons. Sequencing input: blood. The receptor set was obtained from a man at least 80 years old in good health.

This clonotype has a single count. V usage is TRBV9 and J usage is TRBJ2-1; 7 nucleotides agree with TRBD1. The CDR3 has 14 residues. The germline V gene has CDR1 SGDLS and CDR2 YYNGEE. Trimming at V came to 3 bases and at J to 4 bases, leaving 4 bases not matched to a gene. CDR3 bases: TGTGCCAGCAGCGCACGGGGACAGTACAATGAGCAGTTCTTC. Protein: CASSARGQYNEQFF.

The CDR3 loop is CASSATSGGQETQYF. CDR3 DNA: TGTGCCAGCAGCGCCACCAGCGGGGGACAAGAGACCCAGTACTTC. The chain carries TRBV7-9 and TRBJ2-5; 8 bases are a match to TRBD2. J lost 2 bases, V lost 5 bases, and 7 bases had no gene match. The CDR3 is 15 amino acids. Germline CDR1 reads SEHNR; CDR2 reads FQNEAQ (reference sequence).

This rearrangement joins TRBV28 to TRBJ1-5; possible D gene TRBD1, 5 bases. The CDR3 spans 16 residues. The germline V gene encodes CDR1 MDHEN and CDR2 SYDVKM. The V and J ends lost 5 bases and 1 base respectively, with 15 bases between them. The CDR3 region is CASSPPRGMSNQPQHF. The DNA for the CDR3 is TGTGCCAGCAGTCCCCCCCGGGGGATGAGCAATCAGCCCCAGCATTTT.

This clonotype was detected many times. This chain joins TRBV12-3 or TRBV12-4 and TRBJ1-5; D unresolved. The CDR3 consists of 14 residues. The V end lost 6 bases, the J end lost 4 bases, and 13 bases lay between the germline ends. The CDR3 protein is CASSQTAGNQPQHF. The CDR3 DNA reads TGTGCCAGCAGCCAGACTGCTGGGAATCAGCCCCAGCATTTT.

The chain carries TRBV4-3 and TRBJ2-2; the D gene is possibly TRBD2 (6 bases). The CDR3 has 15 amino acids. The V gene's germline CDR1 is LGHNA and CDR2 YSLEER. With 0 bases removed from V and 6 bases from J, the gap between germline ends came to 11 bases. In DNA, the CDR3 is TGCGCCAGCAGCCAAGATCCGGGGGTGGCCGGGGAGCTGTTTTTT. It codes for CASSQDPGVAGELFF.

This clonotype was counted ten times or more. The V gene is TRBV4-2, the J gene TRBJ2-1, with unresolved D. The length of the CDR3 is 14 residues. Germline CDR1 and CDR2: LGHNA and YNFKEQ. V lost 4 bases and J 3 bases, leaving 10 bases between the germline ends. The CDR3 DNA is TGTGCCAGCAGCCCATCTCTTCTCTACAATGAGCAGTTCTTC. Its protein product is CASSPSLLYNEQFF.

This chain joins TRBV29-1 and TRBJ2-1; 11 nucleotides match TRBD2. The CDR3 consists of 13 residues. Germline lookup yields CDR1 SQVTM and CDR2 ANQGSEA. V dropped 6 bases and J dropped 4; count of bases not matched to a gene: 2. CDR3 sequence reads: CSVWTSGYNEQFF. CDR3 bases: TGCAGCGTATGGACTAGCGGGTACAATGAGCAGTTCTTC.

V gene TRBV25-1 combines with J gene TRBJ2-1; TRBD2 might be the D (5 bases). V lost 3 bases to trimming and J lost 2 bases, with 14 bases between them. This CDR3 is 16 amino acids long. CDR1 MGHDK and CDR2 SYGVNS come from the germline V gene. CDR3 sequence (DNA): TGTGCCAGCAGTGATAAGGCGCTAGCACCCTACAATGAGCAGTTCTTC. Amino acid sequence: CASSDKALAPYNEQFF.

This chain uses TRBV7-2 with TRBJ2-7; either TRBD1 or TRBD2 may fit D (5 bases each). V dropped 5 bases and J dropped 2 bases, with 13 bases sitting between them. The CDR3 runs 14 residues. CDR1 and CDR2 (germline): SGHTA, FQGNSA. CDR3 bases: TGTGCCAGCAGCCTCAGAGGGGAGACCTACGAGCAGTACTTC. Translating it yields CASSLRGETYEQYF.

This clonotype was recorded once. This sequence may be a read error, since a much larger clone differs from it by one base. The genes are TRBV12-3 or TRBV12-4 and TRBJ1-4; D not certain. With 5 bases removed from V and 10 bases from J, the gap between germline ends came to 17 bases. The CDR3 runs 14 residues. The CDR3 protein is CASSPSWTDGKLFF. CDR3 in DNA: TGTGCCAGCAGTCCCTCATGGACGGATGGAAAACTGTTTTTT.

Concerning this clonotype itself: This may come from a read error, since a much larger clone is one base off. The chain combines TRBV3-1 with TRBJ2-5; D not resolved. Germline CDR1 is LGHDT and CDR2 is YNNKEL (reference sequence). This CDR3 has 14 amino acids. Trimming shortened V by 0 bases and J by 11 bases, and 16 bases separated the two germline ends. The CDR3 loop is CASSQDPVVDEQYF. In DNA, the CDR3 is TGTGCCAGCAGCCAAGATCCCGTCGTCGATGAGCAGTACTTC.

The chain couples TRBV2 to TRBJ2-3; D tentatively reads TRBD1 or TRBD2 (5 bases each). The CDR3 is 14 residues long. Germline V gene data show CDR1 as SNHLY and CDR2 as FYNNEI. Trimming stripped 7 bases from V and 3 bases from J, with 14 bases between. CDR3 sequence (DNA): TGTGCCAGCAAAGCAGACAGCGGTACAGATACGCAGTATTTT. Translated, it gives CASKADSGTDTQYF.

The chain employs TRBV21-1 and TRBJ1-6. TRBV21-1 is labeled a pseudogene. The CDR3 spans 13 residues. This CDR3 is CASSSRTPSPLHF. The CDR3 DNA is TGTGCCAGCAGCTCTCGGACCCCTTCACCCCTCCACTTT.

This clonotype was observed a few times. CDR3 DNA: TGTGCCAGCAGGGTCGGGACTTCGCAGTTCTTC. Translation: CASRVGTSQFF. The genes are TRBV6-5 and TRBJ2-1; possibly TRBD2 for D (6 bases). The CDR3 spans 11 residues. Trimming removed 6 bases from V and 12 bases from J, with 12 bases in between. Germline CDR1 and CDR2: MNHEY and SVGAGI.

The chain combines TRBV20-1 with TRBJ2-5; a possible D gene is TRBD2 (5 bases). The CDR3 is made up of 16 amino acids. The ends were cut back, 4 bases at V and 0 bases at J, with 18 bases in the middle. Per germline, CDR1 DFQATT and CDR2 SNEGSKA (reference sequence). The CDR3 sequence: CSAIPFLGAYQETQYF. CDR3 bases: TGCAGTGCTATCCCGTTCCTGGGAGCCTACCAAGAGACCCAGTACTTC.

The rearrangement uses TRBV20-1 and TRBJ1-2, with 9 bases that match TRBD1. Germline trimming cut 3 bases from V and 2 bases from J; bases unmatched to any gene: 7. Germline V gene lookup returns CDR1 DFQATT and CDR2 SNEGSKA (reference sequence). The CDR3 is made up of 15 amino acids. The chain's CDR3 is CSASRGQGTNYGYTF. The CDR3 DNA follows: TGCAGTGCTAGCCGAGGACAGGGGACAAACTATGGCTACACCTTC.

Points on this clonotype: Possible read error: a much larger clone is one base away. The chain couples TRBV7-9 to TRBJ2-1; 7 nucleotides match TRBD1. Losses at the gene ends were 5 bases for V and 13 bases for J; bases not matched to a gene: 14. Germline CDR1 SEHNR, CDR2 FQNEAQ (reference sequence). The CDR3 covers 14 residues. CDR3 in amino acids: CASSKTGLGETQFF. The CDR3 nucleotides are TGTGCCAGCAGCAAGACAGGGCTGGGGGAGACCCAGTTCTTC.

The chain couples TRBV7-2 to TRBJ2-3; 8 bases are a match to TRBD2. The V and J ends lost 5 bases and 2 bases, in that order; junction bases with no gene match: 6. This CDR3 comprises 15 residues. Germline values: CDR1 SGHTA, CDR2 FQGNSA. CDR3 DNA sequence: TGTGCCAGCAGCCAGACTAGCGTACTCACAGATACGCAGTATTTT. As protein: CASSQTSVLTDTQYF.

Only one count was recorded for this clonotype. J is TRBJ2-7 and V is TRBV28, with TRBD2 identical over 8 bases. CDR3 length: 13 amino acids. Germline CDR1 MDHEN, CDR2 SYDVKM. V shed 8 bases and J 7 bases; nucleotides not matched to a gene: 10. This CDR3 is CASVNSGTQEQYF. The CDR3, as DNA: TGTGCCAGCGTCAATAGCGGGACTCAAGAGCAGTACTTC.

In its sample, this clonotype was seen a few times. The chain combines TRBV12-3 or TRBV12-4 with TRBJ2-1; 8 bases align to TRBD2. V dropped 6 bases and J dropped 0; count of bases not matched to a gene: 7. This CDR3 has 16 amino acids. For the CDR3, the DNA is TGTGCCAGCAGGAATAGCGGGGAACACTCCTACAATGAGCAGTTCTTC. This gives the protein CASRNSGEHSYNEQFF.

V and J are TRBV13 and TRBJ2-5, with D perhaps given as TRBD1 or TRBD2 (6 bases each). Germline V gene sequence: CDR1 PRHDT, CDR2 FYEKMQ (reference sequence). The CDR3 contains 18 residues. Trimming shortened V by 8 bases and J by 4 bases, and 29 bases separated the two germline ends. CDR3 residues: CASRVGRGYPGGGETQYF. The CDR3 bases are TGTGCCAGCCGAGTCGGCCGTGGCTACCCAGGAGGGGGAGAGACCCAGTACTTC.

This clonotype was recorded a few times. V gene TRBV7-2 combines with J gene TRBJ2-3, with 15 bases identical to TRBD2. Germline V gene data show CDR1 as SGHTA and CDR2 as FQGNSA. The V and J ends lost 5 bases and 10 bases, in that order; junction bases with no gene match: 13. The CDR3 has 17 residues. The CDR3 is CASSLSRTSGRASAQYF. CDR3 coding DNA: TGTGCCAGCAGCCTATCCAGGACTAGCGGGAGGGCCAGCGCGCAGTATTTT. Full variable domain (rest looked up from reference TRBV7-2 and TRBJ2-3): GAGVSQSPSNKVTEKGKDVELRCDPISGHTALYWYRQSLGQGLEFLIYFQGNSAPDKSGLPSDRFSAERTGGSVSTLTIQRTQQEDSAVYLCASSLSRTSGRASAQYFGPGTRLTVL.

V and J are TRBV11-2 and TRBJ1-5, with D possibly TRBD1 on 6 matching bases. The CDR3 sequence is 15 residues long. The ends were cut back, 1 base at V and 7 bases at J, with 14 bases in the middle. CDR1 is SGHAT, CDR2 FQNNGV, per germline. This CDR3 reads CASSLGGGGSQPQHF. The CDR3 DNA sequence: TGTGCCAGCAGCTTAGGGGGAGGGGGGTCGCAGCCCCAGCATTTT.

This chain connects TRBV7-9 to TRBJ2-7, with TRBD1 as a possible D gene (5 bases). CDR1 is SEHNR, CDR2 FQNEAQ, per germline (reference sequence). The CDR3 totals 13 residues. V lost 5 bases to trimming and J lost 4 bases, with 12 bases between them. The CDR3 loop is CASSHQGWYEQYF. CDR3 nucleotides: TGTGCCAGCAGCCATCAGGGCTGGTACGAGCAGTACTTC.

Comments on this clonotype: A single base separates this from a much larger clone, so it may be a read error. This chain uses TRBV11-2 with TRBJ2-1; 9 bases are a match to TRBD1. The CDR3 is 15 amino acids. Trimming removed 5 bases from V and 13 bases from J; junction bases left unmatched: 15. Per germline, CDR1 SGHAT and CDR2 FQNNGV. DNA for the CDR3: TGTGCCAGCAGCGCCTCCAGGGACAGGGTAGAGACCCAGTTCTTC. This codes for CASSASRDRVETQFF.

The V call is TRBV25-1, the J call TRBJ2-5; 7 bases agree with TRBD1. After removal of 4 bases from V and 11 bases from J, the junction contained 13 bases not matched to a gene. The germline V gene has CDR1 MGHDK and CDR2 SYGVNS. The CDR3 runs to 14 residues. CDR3: CASSASWDRAKQYF. For the CDR3, the DNA is TGTGCCAGCAGTGCCTCCTGGGACAGAGCCAAACAGTACTTC. Looking up the rest from reference TRBV25-1 and TRBJ2-5 gives the full variable domain: EADIYQTPRYLVIGTGKKITLECSQTMGHDKMYWYQQDPGMELHLIHYSYGVNSTEKGDLSSESTVSRIRTEHFPLTLESARPSHTSQYLCASSASWDRAKQYFGPGTRLLVL.

V gene TRBV9 combines with J gene TRBJ1-4; D unclear. The CDR3 sequence is 17 residues long. From germline, CDR1 is SGDLS and CDR2 YYNGEE. V lost 3 bases to trimming and J lost 4 bases, with 19 bases between them. This CDR3 is CASSASPVGRHNEKLFF. CDR3 DNA sequence: TGTGCCAGCAGCGCCTCCCCGGTGGGGAGACATAATGAAAAACTGTTTTTT.

At least ten counts were recorded for this clonotype. The J gene is TRBJ2-1, the V gene TRBV7-9; no clear D. CDR3 size: 15 residues. Germline values: CDR1 SEHNR, CDR2 FQNEAQ (reference sequence). The V end lost 1 base, the J end lost 3 bases, and 10 bases lay between the germline ends. The CDR3 coding sequence is TGTGCCAGCAGCTTAGTGACTGCCGTCTACAATGAGCAGTTCTTC. Amino acid sequence: CASSLVTAVYNEQFF.

The chain joins TRBV5-1 to TRBJ2-3; D assignment may be TRBD1 or TRBD2 (5 bases each). Looked up from germline, CDR1 is SGHRS and CDR2 is YFSETQ. V lost 7 bases and J 2 bases, leaving 11 bases between the germline ends. CDR3 size: 13 residues. The CDR3 nucleotides are TGCGCCAGCGCAGGGACGGTCACAGATACGCAGTATTTT. Amino acids: CASAGTVTDTQYF.